The 24 T cell receptor beta chains reported below all come from one sample, sequenced in a study of T cell repertoires in ileal Crohn's disease. The data were produced by immunoSEQ multiplex PCR, yet TCRdb's version contains in-frame clones alone and is incomplete. The table includes 14,000 or so clones, around 82% detected once. Sequencing used ileal tissue. The receptors shown here come from an adult with Crohn's disease.

This clone was recorded only once. The J gene is TRBJ1-2, the V gene TRBV30, with 12 bases identical to TRBD1. Germline trimming cut 0 bases from V and 8 bases from J; bases unmatched to any gene: 4. Per germline, CDR1 GTSNPN and CDR2 SVGIG (reference sequence). This CDR3 has 14 amino acids. This chain's CDR3 is CAWSVAGQGAGYTF. CDR3 coding DNA: TGTGCCTGGAGTGTAGCGGGACAGGGGGCCGGCTACACCTTC. Combining the CDR3 with reference TRBV30 and TRBJ1-2 gives the whole variable domain SQTIHQWPATLVQPVGSPLSLECTVEGTSNPNLYWYRQAAGRGLQLLFYSVGIGQISSEVPQNLSASRPQDRQFILSSKKLLLSDSGFYLCAWSVAGQGAGYTFGSGTRLTVV.

The chain is built from TRBV2 and TRBJ1-1, with D perhaps matching TRBD1 (6 bases). V lost 2 bases, J lost 5 bases, and 6 bases lay in between. The CDR3 runs 12 residues. The germline V gene has CDR1 SNHLY and CDR2 FYNNEI. In nucleotides, the CDR3 is TGTGCCAGCAGTGAAAGGGGGACTGAAGCTTTCTTT. Encoded protein: CASSERGTEAFF.

The genes are TRBV6-6 and TRBJ1-5; 7 nucleotides agree with TRBD1. V dropped 5 bases and J dropped 0; count of bases not matched to a gene: 4. CDR1 and CDR2 from the germline V gene are MNHNY and SVGAGI (reference sequence). The CDR3 covers 15 residues. CDR3 bases: TGTGCCAGCAGTCCACAGGGGACTAGCAATCAGCCCCAGCATTTT. Translated, it gives CASSPQGTSNQPQHF.

The chain joins TRBV6-4 to TRBJ1-2; no clear D. CDR1 and CDR2 from the germline V gene are MRHNA and SNTAGT. The CDR3 has 12 amino acids. The V end was cut by 2 bases, the J end by 7 bases, with 8 bases between. The CDR3 DNA reads as TGTGCCAGCAGTGACGCGCTCGGTGGCTACACCTTC. Translation: CASSDALGGYTF.

This chain connects TRBV5-1 to TRBJ2-5, with a possible D match to TRBD2 (6 bases). This CDR3 is 15 amino acids long. Germline values: CDR1 SGHRS, CDR2 YFSETQ. The germline V and J ends were trimmed by 0 bases and 4 bases, with 13 bases remaining between them. The CDR3 DNA reads TGCGCCAGCAGCTTGGCCGGCGGGGCCGGAGAGACCCAGTACTTC. Its translation: CASSLAGGAGETQYF.

This rearrangement joins TRBV6-6 to TRBJ2-7; 7 bases are shared with TRBD2. CDR1 and CDR2 from the germline V gene are MNHNY and SVGAGI (reference sequence). The J segment lost 1 base and the V segment lost 5 bases, leaving 5 bases of the junction unmatched. This CDR3 is 14 amino acids long. CDR3 region: CASSNPSGSYEQYF. The CDR3 coding sequence is TGTGCCAGCAGTAATCCTAGCGGTTCCTACGAGCAGTACTTC.

This chain joins TRBV9 and TRBJ1-1; TRBD1 might be the D (6 bases). V was clipped by 2 bases and J by 3 bases, with 11 bases between them. The CDR3 totals 14 residues. In germline, CDR1 is SGDLS, CDR2 YYNGEE. CDR3 sequence: CASSVTGQHTEAFF. CDR3 nucleotide sequence: TGTGCCAGCAGCGTGACAGGTCAACACACTGAAGCTTTCTTT.

The V call is TRBV25-1, the J call TRBJ2-2; 10 bases agree with TRBD1. The CDR3 spans 14 residues. CDR1 and CDR2 (germline): MGHDK, SYGVNS. V shed 7 bases, J shed 4 bases, and the junction held 3 bases outside the gene matches. The CDR3 region has the DNA TGTGCCAGCATTGGGACAGGGGCCACCGGGGAGCTGTTTTTT. It yields the protein CASIGTGATGELFF.

The chain combines TRBV6-6 with TRBJ1-1; D not resolved. Germline V gene sequence: CDR1 MNHNY, CDR2 SVGAGI (reference sequence). V gave up 4 bases and J gave up 3 bases, with 3 bases separating them. CDR3 length equals 11 residues. This chain's CDR3 is CASSSDTEAFF. The CDR3 nucleotides are TGTGCCAGCAGTTCGGACACTGAAGCTTTCTTT.

This rearrangement joins TRBV4-2 to TRBJ2-1; tentatively, D is TRBD2 (6 bases). CDR1 is LGHNA, CDR2 YNFKEQ, per germline. The CDR3 sequence is 14 residues long. V was trimmed by 2 bases and J by 4 bases, leaving 9 bases between them. The CDR3 loop is CASSQTSSYNEQFF. The CDR3 region has the DNA TGTGCCAGCAGCCAAACTAGCTCTTACAATGAGCAGTTCTTC.

The V call is TRBV7-2, the J call TRBJ2-1, with TRBD2 matching 7 bases. The CDR3 extends over 17 amino acids. Germline-derived CDR1 and CDR2 are SGHTA and FQGNSA. V dropped 4 bases and J dropped 0; count of bases not matched to a gene: 9. The CDR3 region has the DNA TGTGCCAGCAGCTATTTCGGCGGGAGAGGCTCCTACAATGAGCAGTTCTTC. This gives the protein CASSYFGGRGSYNEQFF. Looking up the rest from reference TRBV7-2 and TRBJ2-1 gives the full variable domain: GAGVSQSPSNKVTEKGKDVELRCDPISGHTALYWYRQSLGQGLEFLIYFQGNSAPDKSGLPSDRFSAERTGGSVSTLTIQRTQQEDSAVYLCASSYFGGRGSYNEQFFGPGTRLTVL.

The count of this clone is one. This chain links TRBV2 with TRBJ2-7, with 9 bases lining up with TRBD1. The ends lost 6 bases at V and 0 bases at J; junction bases unmatched: 3. The CDR3 runs 14 residues. Germline V lookup: CDR1 SNHLY, CDR2 FYNNEI. DNA of the CDR3: TGTGCCAGCAGACGGACAGGGGCCTCCTACGAGCAGTACTTC. This translates into CASRRTGASYEQYF.

The chain joins TRBV4-2 to TRBJ1-6; TRBD1 might be the D (6 bases). The CDR3 is 14 residues long. Per germline, CDR1 LGHNA and CDR2 YNFKEQ. Trimming stripped 1 base from V and 11 bases from J, with 12 bases between. The CDR3 nucleotides are TGTGCCAGCAGCCAAGGAAACAGGGTTACACCCCTCCACTTT. It encodes CASSQGNRVTPLHF.

This clone occurred a few times. Other nucleotide sequences in the sample specify the same CDR3. The V gene is TRBV6-1, the J gene TRBJ1-6; D is ambiguous. The germline V gene encodes CDR1 MNHNS and CDR2 SASEGT. Trimming cost V 9 bases and J 4 bases, with 13 bases left between them. The CDR3 length is 14 residues. The CDR3 DNA is TGTGCCAGTGTCGGGTGGGAGTATAATTCACCCCTCCACTTT. Translation gives CASVGWEYNSPLHF.

This clone was found a few times. The chain carries TRBV7-9 and TRBJ1-2, with 10 positions matching TRBD1. Germline lookup yields CDR1 SEHNR and CDR2 FQNEAQ (reference sequence). The CDR3 sequence is 14 residues long. V lost 4 bases, J lost 4 bases, and 3 bases stayed unmatched. Written as DNA, the CDR3 is TGTGCCAGCAGCTCCGGGACAGGGGCCTATGGCTACACCTTC. As protein: CASSSGTGAYGYTF. The complete variable domain, with remaining parts taken from reference TRBV7-9 and TRBJ1-2, reads DTGVSQNPRHKITKRGQNVTFRCDPISEHNRLYWYRQTLGQGPEFLTYFQNEAQLEKSRLLSDRFSAERPKGSFSTLEIQRTEQGDSAMYLCASSSGTGAYGYTFGSGTRLTVV.

The chain couples TRBV5-1 to TRBJ2-7, with 10 bases matching TRBD1. V shed 0 bases and J 4 bases; nucleotides not matched to a gene: 7. The CDR3 is 16 amino acids. Germline V lookup: CDR1 SGHRS, CDR2 YFSETQ. The CDR3 bases are TGCGCCAGCAGCTTGGACCTGGGGACAGGGGTTTACGAGCAGTACTTC. Encoded protein: CASSLDLGTGVYEQYF.

The chain is built from TRBV4-1 and TRBJ2-2, with D possibly being TRBD2 (7 bases). The CDR3 runs to 20 residues. Trimming took off 0 bases at V and 5 bases at J, with 25 bases between the two ends. Germline V gives CDR1 MGHRA, CDR2 YSYEKL. The CDR3 here is CASSQESGRGAIGSTGELFF. The DNA for the CDR3 is TGCGCCAGCAGCCAAGAATCGGGTCGGGGGGCCATAGGGAGTACCGGGGAGCTGTTTTTT.

The chain is built from TRBV6-5 and TRBJ2-7; possibly TRBD1 for D (6 bases). The V gene's germline CDR1 is MNHEY and CDR2 SVGAGI. This CDR3 is built from 12 residues. Trimming left V 6 bases short and J 3 bases short, with 9 bases between. The CDR3 here is CASRDRHYEQYF. The CDR3 DNA reads TGTGCCAGCAGGGACAGACACTACGAGCAGTACTTC.

The chain joins TRBV29-1 to TRBJ2-7, with 14 bases fitting TRBD2. The CDR3 has 19 amino acids. Germline CDR1 reads SQVTM; CDR2 reads ANQGSEA. The trim removed 6 bases at V and 4 bases at J, leaving 20 bases unmatched. The CDR3 DNA follows: TGCAGCGTGGTGGGGCTGACTAGCGGGAGGGTACTAGATTCTTACGAGCAGTACTTC. It is translated as CSVVGLTSGRVLDSYEQYF.

The gene calls are TRBV7-6 and TRBJ2-2; no clear D gene. The germline CDR1 and CDR2 sequences are SGHVS and FNYEAQ. Trimming pared 0 bases from V and 1 base from J, leaving 9 bases between. This CDR3 has 16 residues. The CDR3 DNA sequence: TGTGCCAGCAGCTTAGCGGGTCAGGTGAACACCGGGGAGCTGTTTTTT. This sequence encodes CASSLAGQVNTGELFF.

A single count supports this clone. The V call is TRBV5-6, the J call TRBJ2-6; D may be TRBD2 (6 bases). Per the germline V gene, CDR1 is SGHDT and CDR2 is YYEEEE. The CDR3 totals 18 residues. The ends were cut back, 4 bases at V and 2 bases at J, with 19 bases in the middle. The CDR3 region is CASSRGGAFKAGANVLTF. CDR3 in DNA: TGTGCCAGCAGCCGCGGCGGGGCCTTTAAGGCTGGGGCCAACGTCCTGACTTTC.

This rearrangement joins TRBV4-3 to TRBJ2-5; 16 nucleotides line up with TRBD2. After removal of 4 bases from V and 4 bases from J, the junction contained 9 bases not matched to a gene. Germline lookup yields CDR1 LGHNA and CDR2 YSLEER. This CDR3 is 18 amino acids long. CDR3 protein: CASSPSGTSGGARETQYF. CDR3 nucleotide sequence: TGCGCCAGCAGCCCATCCGGGACTAGCGGGGGGGCGCGAGAGACCCAGTACTTC.

The chain couples TRBV25-1 to TRBJ2-7, with no clear D. Germline lookup yields CDR1 MGHDK and CDR2 SYGVNS. The CDR3 contains 13 residues. The V end was cut by 4 bases, the J end by 5 bases, with 12 bases between. The CDR3 is CASSAGRHDEQYF. The CDR3 DNA follows: TGTGCCAGCAGTGCTGGCAGACATGACGAGCAGTACTTC.

V is TRBV16 and J is TRBJ2-1; 10 nucleotides line up with TRBD2. The CDR3 totals 16 residues. Germline V gene lookup returns CDR1 KGHSY and CDR2 FQNENV. V lost 3 bases and J lost 2; bases outside the gene matches: 4. CDR3 nucleotides: TGTGCCAGCAGCCACCCGCTAGCGGGGGCCTACAATGAGCAGTTCTTC. It translates to CASSHPLAGAYNEQFF.